The TCR beta chain described here comes from a study of T-cell reconstitution after alpha-beta-depleted transplantation in children (dated by TCRdb to the mid-2010s). Study-wide context: The study quantitatively tracked T-cell immune reconstitution after TCRalphabeta/CD19-depleted allogeneic hematopoietic cell transplantation in children using TCR repertoire profiling.

V and J lose 2 bases and 2 bases, and a span of 12 bases separates them. There are 15 amino acids in the CDR3, from cysteine to phenylalanine inclusive. The kept DNA is CDR3 alone, 45 bases in frame from the first base. The treatment or condition label, as the study defines it: allogeneic hematopoietic cell transplantation with graft depleted of TCRalphabeta T cells and CD19 B cells. The children who served as transplant recipients had been given grafts of TCRalphabeta/CD19-depleted allogeneic hematopoietic cells. Broad study findings and their caveats: In some patients, high TCRbeta diversity at day 60 was attributed to recipient T cells and intrathymic progenitors that had survived conditioning. About two months after transplant, the apparently early recovery of alphabetaT-cell counts reportedly depended on just several hundred clones that had expanded rapidly and came from non-depleted graft cells. Hyperexpanded clone frequencies declined over subsequent months; after one year, T-cell counts and TCRbeta diversity were mostly attributed to newly produced T cells.

This clonotype was counted at least ten times. It lacks a known antigen. One base away there is no much larger clone; base qualities are not given. To prepare the library, PCR was applied. The sequencing machine was an Illumina HiSeq 2500. TCR library preparation used molecular barcoding, with unique molecular identifiers applied to normalize quantification of the TCRbeta repertoire. TCRdb handled the public reads itself, with Q25 trimming in fastp and clone calling in MiXCR, and kept productive beta chains. Identical CDR3 proteins give one entry, which carries the most common genes and DNA. The sample table shows approximately 650,000 distinct CDR3 sequences, and around 14% are seen once. The ten largest clones take up around 0.8% of the sample.

This chain joins TRBV12-3 or TRBV12-4 to TRBJ1-2; perhaps TRBD1 is the D gene, with 5 bases matching. Source: PBMCs, taken before TCRalphabeta/CD19-depleted stem cell transplant. This sequence was found in a girl aged 2 to 10 with congenital amegakaryocytic thrombocytopenia, due to receive a stem cell transplant. The DNA reads as follows: TGTGCCAGCAGTTTACGGGGGATCCGAAACTATGGCTACACCTTC. The translation is CASSLRGIRNYGYTF.